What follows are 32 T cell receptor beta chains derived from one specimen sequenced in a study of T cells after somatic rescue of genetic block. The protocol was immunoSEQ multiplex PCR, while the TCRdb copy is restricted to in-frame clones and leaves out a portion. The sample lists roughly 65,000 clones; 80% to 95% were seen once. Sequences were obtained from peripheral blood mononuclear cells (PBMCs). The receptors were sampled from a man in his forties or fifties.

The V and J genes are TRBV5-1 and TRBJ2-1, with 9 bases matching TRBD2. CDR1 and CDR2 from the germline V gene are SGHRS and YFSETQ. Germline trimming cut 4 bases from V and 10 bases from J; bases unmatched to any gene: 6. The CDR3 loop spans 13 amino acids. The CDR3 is CASSGTRGGEQFF. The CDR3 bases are TGCGCCAGCAGCGGAACGCGGGGGGGAGAGCAGTTCTTC.

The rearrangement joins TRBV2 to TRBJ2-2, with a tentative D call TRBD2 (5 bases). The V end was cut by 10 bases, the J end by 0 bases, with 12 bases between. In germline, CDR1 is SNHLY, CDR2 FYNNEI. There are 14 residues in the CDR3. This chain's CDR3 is CATLGLTNTGELFF. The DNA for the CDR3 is TGTGCCACCCTTGGACTGACGAACACCGGGGAGCTGTTTTTT.

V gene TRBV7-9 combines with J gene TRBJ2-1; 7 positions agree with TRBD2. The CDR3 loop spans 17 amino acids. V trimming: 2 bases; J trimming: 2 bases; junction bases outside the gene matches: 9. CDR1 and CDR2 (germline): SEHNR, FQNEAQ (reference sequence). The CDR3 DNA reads TGTGCCAGCAGCTTACCCAGAGGGGCGGGGGCCTACAATGAGCAGTTCTTC. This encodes CASSLPRGAGAYNEQFF.

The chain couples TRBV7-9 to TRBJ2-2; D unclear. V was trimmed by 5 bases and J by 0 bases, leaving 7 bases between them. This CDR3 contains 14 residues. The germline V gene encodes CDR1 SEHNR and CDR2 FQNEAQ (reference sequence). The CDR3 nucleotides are TGTGCCAGCAGCCTAACAGCGAACACCGGGGAGCTGTTTTTT. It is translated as CASSLTANTGELFF.

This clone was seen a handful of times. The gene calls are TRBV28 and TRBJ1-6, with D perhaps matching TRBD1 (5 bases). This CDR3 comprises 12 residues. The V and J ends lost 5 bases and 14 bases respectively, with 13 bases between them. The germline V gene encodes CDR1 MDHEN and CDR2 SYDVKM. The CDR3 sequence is CASSDRGVTLHF. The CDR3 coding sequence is TGTGCCAGCAGTGACCGGGGGGTAACCCTCCACTTT. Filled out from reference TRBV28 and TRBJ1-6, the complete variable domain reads DVKVTQSSRYLVKRTGEKVFLECVQDMDHENMFWYRQDPGLGLRLIYFSYDVKMKEKGDIPEGYSVSREKKERFSLILESASTNQTSMYLCASSDRGVTLHFGNGTRLTVT.

CDR3 sequence: CAIKDGKNSPLHF. As DNA, the CDR3 is TGTGCCATCAAGGACGGAAAGAATTCACCCCTCCACTTT. This sequence joins TRBV10-3 and TRBJ1-6; D is undetermined. The germline gives CDR1 ENHRY, CDR2 SYGVKD. Trimming pared 7 bases from V and 7 bases from J, leaving 11 bases between. CDR3 length equals 13 residues.

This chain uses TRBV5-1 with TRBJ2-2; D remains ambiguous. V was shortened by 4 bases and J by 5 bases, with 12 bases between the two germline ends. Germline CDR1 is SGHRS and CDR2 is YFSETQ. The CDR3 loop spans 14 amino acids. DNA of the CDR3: TGCGCCAGCAGCCTGGTTGGGGTAACCGGGGAGCTGTTTTTT. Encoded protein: CASSLVGVTGELFF. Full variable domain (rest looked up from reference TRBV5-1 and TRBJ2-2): KAGVTQTPRYLIKTRGQQVTLSCSPISGHRSVSWYQQTPGQGLQFLFEYFSETQRNKGNFPGRFSGRQFSNSRSEMNVSTLELGDSALYLCASSLVGVTGELFFGEGSRLTVL.

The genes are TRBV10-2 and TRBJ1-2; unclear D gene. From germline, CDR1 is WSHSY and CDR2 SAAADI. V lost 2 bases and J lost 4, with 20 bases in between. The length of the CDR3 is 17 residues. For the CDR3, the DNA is TGCGCCAGCAGTGAGGGGCGAGAGTATTACAAAGTCTATGGCTACACCTTC. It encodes CASSEGREYYKVYGYTF.

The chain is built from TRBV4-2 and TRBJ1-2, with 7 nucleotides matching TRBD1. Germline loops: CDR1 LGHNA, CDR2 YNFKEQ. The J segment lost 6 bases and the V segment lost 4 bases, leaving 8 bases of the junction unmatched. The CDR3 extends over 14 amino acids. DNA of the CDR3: TGTGCCAGCAGCCTCCCAGAGGGGGCGGATGGCTACACCTTC. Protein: CASSLPEGADGYTF.

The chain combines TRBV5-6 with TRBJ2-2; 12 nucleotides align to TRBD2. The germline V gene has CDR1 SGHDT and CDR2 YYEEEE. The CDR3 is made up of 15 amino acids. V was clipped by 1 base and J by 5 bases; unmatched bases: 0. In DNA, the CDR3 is TGTGCCAGCAGCTTGCTAGCGGGAGGGACCGGGGAGCTGTTTTTT. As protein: CASSLLAGGTGELFF.

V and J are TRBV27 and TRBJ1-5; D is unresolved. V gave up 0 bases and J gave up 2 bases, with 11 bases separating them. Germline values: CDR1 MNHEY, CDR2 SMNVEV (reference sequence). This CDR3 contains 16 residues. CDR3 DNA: TGTGCCAGCAGTTTATCGTTCGGTTCGGGCAATCAGCCCCAGCATTTT. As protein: CASSLSFGSGNQPQHF.

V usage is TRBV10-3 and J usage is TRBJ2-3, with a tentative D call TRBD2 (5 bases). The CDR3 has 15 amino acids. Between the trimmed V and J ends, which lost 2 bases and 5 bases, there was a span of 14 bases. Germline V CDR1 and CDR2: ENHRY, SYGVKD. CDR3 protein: CAISEVGRGLDTQYF. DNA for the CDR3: TGTGCCATCAGTGAGGTTGGTCGGGGTTTAGATACGCAGTATTTT.

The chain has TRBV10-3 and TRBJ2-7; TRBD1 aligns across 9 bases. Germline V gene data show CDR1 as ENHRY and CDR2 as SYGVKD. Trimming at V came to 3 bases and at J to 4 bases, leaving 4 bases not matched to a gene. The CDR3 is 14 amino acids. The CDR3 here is CAISDPTGGYEQYF. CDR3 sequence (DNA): TGTGCCATCAGTGACCCGACAGGGGGGTACGAGCAGTACTTC.

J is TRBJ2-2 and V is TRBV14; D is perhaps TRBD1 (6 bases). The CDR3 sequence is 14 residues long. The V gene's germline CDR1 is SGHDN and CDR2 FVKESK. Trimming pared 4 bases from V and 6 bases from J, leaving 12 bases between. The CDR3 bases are TGTGCCAGCAGCCTACAGGGACGTGCCGGGGAGCTGTTTTTT. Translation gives CASSLQGRAGELFF. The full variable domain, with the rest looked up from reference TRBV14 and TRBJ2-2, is EAGVTQFPSHSVIEKGQTVTLRCDPISGHDNLYWYRRVMGKEIKFLLHFVKESKQDESGMPNNRFLAERTGGTYSTLKVQPAELEDSGVYFCASSLQGRAGELFFGEGSRLTVL.

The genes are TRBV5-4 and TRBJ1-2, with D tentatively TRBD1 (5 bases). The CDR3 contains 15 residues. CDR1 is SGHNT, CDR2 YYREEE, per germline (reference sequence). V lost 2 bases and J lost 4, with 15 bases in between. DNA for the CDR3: TGTGCCAGCAGCTTTGATGTCCGGGGCAGCTATGGCTACACCTTC. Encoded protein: CASSFDVRGSYGYTF.

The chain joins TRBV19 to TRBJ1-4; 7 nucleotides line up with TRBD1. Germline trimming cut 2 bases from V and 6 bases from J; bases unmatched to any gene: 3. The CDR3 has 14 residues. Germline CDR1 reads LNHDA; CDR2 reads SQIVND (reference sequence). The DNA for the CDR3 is TGTGCCAGTAGTATACAGGGGGATCATGAAAAACTGTTTTTT. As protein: CASSIQGDHEKLFF.

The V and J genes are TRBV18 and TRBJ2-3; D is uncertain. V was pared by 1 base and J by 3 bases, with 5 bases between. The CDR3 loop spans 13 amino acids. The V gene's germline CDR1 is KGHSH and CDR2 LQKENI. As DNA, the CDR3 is TGTGCCAGCTCACCACTGATGACAGATACGCAGTATTTT. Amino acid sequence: CASSPLMTDTQYF.

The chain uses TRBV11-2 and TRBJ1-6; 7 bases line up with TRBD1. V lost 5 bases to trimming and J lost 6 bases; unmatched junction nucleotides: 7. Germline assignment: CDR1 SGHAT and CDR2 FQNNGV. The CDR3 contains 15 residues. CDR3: CASSHARQGNSPLHF. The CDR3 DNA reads TGTGCCAGCAGCCACGCCCGACAGGGTAATTCACCCCTCCACTTT.

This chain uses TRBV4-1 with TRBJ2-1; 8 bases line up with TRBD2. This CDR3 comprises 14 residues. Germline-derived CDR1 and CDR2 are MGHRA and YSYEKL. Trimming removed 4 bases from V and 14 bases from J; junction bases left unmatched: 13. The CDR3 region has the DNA TGCGCCAGCAGCCTCCTTGGTACGGGAGGGCCTGAGTTCTTC. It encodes CASSLLGTGGPEFF.

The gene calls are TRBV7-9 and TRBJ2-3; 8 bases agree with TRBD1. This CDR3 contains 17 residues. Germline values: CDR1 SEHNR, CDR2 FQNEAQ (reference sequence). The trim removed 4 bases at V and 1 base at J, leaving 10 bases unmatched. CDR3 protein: CASSSPLDRVGTDTQYF. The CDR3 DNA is TGTGCCAGCAGCTCACCATTGGACAGGGTAGGCACAGATACGCAGTATTTT.

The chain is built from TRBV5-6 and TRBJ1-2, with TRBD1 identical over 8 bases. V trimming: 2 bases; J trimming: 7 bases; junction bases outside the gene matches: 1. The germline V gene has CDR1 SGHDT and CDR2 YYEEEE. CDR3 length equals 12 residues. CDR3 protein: CASSFTGGGYTF. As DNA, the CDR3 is TGTGCCAGCAGCTTTACAGGGGGTGGCTACACCTTC. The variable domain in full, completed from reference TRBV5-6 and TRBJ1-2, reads DAGVTQSPTHLIKTRGQQVTLRCSPKSGHDTVSWYQQALGQGPQFIFQYYEEEERQRGNFPDRFSGHQFPNYSSELNVNALLLGDSALYLCASSFTGGGYTFGSGTRLTVV.

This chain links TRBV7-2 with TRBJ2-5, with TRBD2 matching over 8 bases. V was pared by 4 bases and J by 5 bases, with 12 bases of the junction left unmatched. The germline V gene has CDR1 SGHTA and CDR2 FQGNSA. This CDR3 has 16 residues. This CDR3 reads CASSYSISGDWETQYF. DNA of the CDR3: TGTGCCAGCAGCTACAGTATTAGCGGGGATTGGGAGACCCAGTACTTC.

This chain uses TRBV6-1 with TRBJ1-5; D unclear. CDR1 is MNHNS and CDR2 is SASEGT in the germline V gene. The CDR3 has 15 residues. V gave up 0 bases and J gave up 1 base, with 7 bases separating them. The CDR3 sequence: CASSEARRSNQPQHF. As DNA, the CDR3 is TGTGCCAGCAGTGAAGCGAGGCGGAGCAATCAGCCCCAGCATTTT.

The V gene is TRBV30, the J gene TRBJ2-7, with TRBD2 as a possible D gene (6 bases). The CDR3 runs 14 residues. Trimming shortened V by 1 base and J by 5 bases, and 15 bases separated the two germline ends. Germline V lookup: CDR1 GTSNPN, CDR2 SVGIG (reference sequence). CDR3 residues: CAWSDPGRIDEQYF. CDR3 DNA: TGTGCCTGGAGTGACCCAGGGAGGATCGACGAGCAGTACTTC.

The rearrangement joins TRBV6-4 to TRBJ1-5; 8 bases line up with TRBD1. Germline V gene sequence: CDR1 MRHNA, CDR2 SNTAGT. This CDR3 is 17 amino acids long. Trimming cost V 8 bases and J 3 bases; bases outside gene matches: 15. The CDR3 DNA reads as TGTGCCAGCGCGTCGGCCGGGACAGGCGTCCTCAATCAGCCCCAGCATTTT. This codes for CASASAGTGVLNQPQHF.

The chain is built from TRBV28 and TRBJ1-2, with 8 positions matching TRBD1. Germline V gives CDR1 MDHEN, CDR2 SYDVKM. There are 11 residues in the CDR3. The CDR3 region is CGPGGNYGYTF. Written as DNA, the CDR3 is TGTGGCCCAGGGGGCAACTATGGCTACACCTTC.

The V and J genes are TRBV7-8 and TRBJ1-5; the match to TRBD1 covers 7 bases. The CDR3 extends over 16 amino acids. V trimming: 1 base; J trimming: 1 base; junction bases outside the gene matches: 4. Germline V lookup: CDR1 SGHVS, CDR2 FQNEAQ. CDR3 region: CASSLVAQGSNQPQHF. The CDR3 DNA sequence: TGTGCCAGCAGCTTAGTGGCACAGGGGAGCAATCAGCCCCAGCATTTT.

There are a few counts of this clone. This CDR3 reads CASSTFSGGVADTQYF. In DNA form, the CDR3 reads TGTGCCAGCAGTACCTTCAGCGGGGGGGTCGCAGATACGCAGTATTTT. The chain uses TRBV11-1 and TRBJ2-3; TRBD2 matches 10 bases. The length of the CDR3 is 16 residues. Germline trimming cut 6 bases from V and 4 bases from J; bases unmatched to any gene: 10. Germline assignment: CDR1 SGHAT and CDR2 FQDESV (reference sequence). Complete variable domain (other parts from reference TRBV11-1 and TRBJ2-3): EAEVAQSPRYKITEKSQAVAFWCDPISGHATLYWYRQILGQGPELLVQFQDESVVDDSQLPKDRFSAERLKGVDSTLKIQPAELGDSAMYLCASSTFSGGVADTQYFGPGTRLTVL.

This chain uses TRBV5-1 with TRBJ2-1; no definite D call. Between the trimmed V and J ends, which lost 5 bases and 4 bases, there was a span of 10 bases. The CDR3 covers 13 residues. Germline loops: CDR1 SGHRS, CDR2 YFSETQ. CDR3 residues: CASSRKEYNEQFF. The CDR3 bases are TGCGCCAGCAGTCGGAAAGAGTACAATGAGCAGTTCTTC.

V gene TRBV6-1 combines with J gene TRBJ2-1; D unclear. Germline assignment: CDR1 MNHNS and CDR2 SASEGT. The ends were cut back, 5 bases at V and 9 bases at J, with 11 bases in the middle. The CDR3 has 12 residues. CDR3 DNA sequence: TGTGCCAGCAGTACTGGCCCAGTTGAGCAGTTCTTC. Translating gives CASSTGPVEQFF.

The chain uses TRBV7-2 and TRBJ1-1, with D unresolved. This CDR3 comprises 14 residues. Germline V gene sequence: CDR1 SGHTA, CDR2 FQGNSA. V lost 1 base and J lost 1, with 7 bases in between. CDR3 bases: TGTGCCAGCAGCTTAGGTCCAGGGAACACTGAAGCTTTCTTT. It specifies CASSLGPGNTEAFF.

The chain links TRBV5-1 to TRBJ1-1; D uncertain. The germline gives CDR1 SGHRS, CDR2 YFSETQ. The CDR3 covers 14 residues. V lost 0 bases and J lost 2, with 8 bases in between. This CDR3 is CASSLVTVNTEAFF. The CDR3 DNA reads TGCGCCAGCAGCTTGGTTACGGTAAACACTGAAGCTTTCTTT.